These 15 T cell receptor beta chains came from one sample sequenced in a study of blood T cells in healthy people across ages. Then a second PCR, running roughly 6 to 11 cycles, was carried out with a sample-barcoded 5' primer and a J-beta primer mix. TCRdb reprocessed the 5' RACE reads via MiXCR and lists one record per CDR3 protein. The table has more than 700,000 distinct CDR3 sequences, around half seen once. Sequencing was carried out using blood. The receptors here all came from a man aged 80 or over in good health.

The V call is TRBV3-1, the J call TRBJ2-5, with TRBD2 as a possible D gene (6 bases). This CDR3 is built from 15 residues. The germline V gene encodes CDR1 LGHDT and CDR2 YNNKEL (reference sequence). The germline V and J ends were trimmed by 1 base and 11 bases, with 20 bases remaining between them. CDR3 sequence reads: CASSQGAGTSREQYF. In DNA, the CDR3 is TGTGCCAGCAGCCAAGGGGCAGGGACCTCTCGGGAGCAGTACTTC.

This chain links TRBV9 with TRBJ1-6, with TRBD1 as a possible D gene (5 bases). This CDR3 has 18 residues. The germline CDR1 and CDR2 sequences are SGDLS and YYNGEE. With 0 bases removed from V and 0 bases from J, the gap between germline ends came to 13 bases. CDR3 region: CASSVGAGHFSYNSPLHF. DNA of the CDR3: TGTGCCAGCAGCGTAGGGGCCGGACACTTCTCCTATAATTCACCCCTCCACTTT.

This sequence joins TRBV29-1 and TRBJ2-1, with 9 bases that match TRBD2. From germline, CDR1 is SQVTM and CDR2 ANQGSEA. The CDR3 extends over 16 amino acids. The trim removed 1 base at V and 0 bases at J, leaving 4 bases unmatched. Written as DNA, the CDR3 is TGCAGCGTTGAAGGAGCGGGAGGCTTCTCCTACAATGAGCAGTTCTTC. Translation: CSVEGAGGFSYNEQFF.

There are a few counts of this clonotype. The chain is built from TRBV7-2 and TRBJ2-1, with D maybe TRBD2 (6 bases). The germline V gene encodes CDR1 SGHTA and CDR2 FQGNSA. The CDR3 contains 12 residues. The V end was cut by 5 bases, the J end by 12 bases, with 14 bases between. The CDR3 loop is CASSPQEGLQFF. The CDR3 DNA reads as TGTGCCAGCAGCCCCCAGGAGGGCTTGCAGTTCTTC.

This chain links TRBV12-3 or TRBV12-4 with TRBJ2-6, with D possibly being TRBD1 (5 bases). The V and J ends lost 3 bases and 0 bases respectively, with 9 bases between them. This CDR3 has 16 amino acids. In nucleotides, the CDR3 is TGTGCCAGCAGTTTGGCAGGGTCCTCTGGGGCCAACGTCCTGACTTTC. Its protein product is CASSLAGSSGANVLTF.

The sample holds many counts of this clonotype. V usage is TRBV29-1 and J usage is TRBJ2-1; D uncertain. CDR3 length: 10 residues. Germline V gives CDR1 SQVTM, CDR2 ANQGSEA. V was trimmed by 4 bases and J by 10 bases, leaving 8 bases between them. This CDR3 is CSVGFDEQFF. DNA for the CDR3: TGCAGCGTTGGCTTTGACGAGCAGTTCTTC.

The rearrangement uses TRBV20-1 and TRBJ2-4, with D possibly TRBD2 on 5 matching bases. CDR1 DFQATT and CDR2 SNEGSKA come from the germline V gene (reference sequence). Trimming removed 8 bases at V and 1 base at J, with 24 bases between. This CDR3 comprises 17 residues. The CDR3 reads CSTKAENLNAAKNIQYF. CDR3 in DNA: TGCAGTACTAAAGCGGAAAACCTAAATGCCGCCAAAAACATTCAGTACTTC.

The rearrangement uses TRBV7-6 and TRBJ2-5; 7 bases match TRBD1. The trim removed 5 bases at V and 3 bases at J, leaving 12 bases unmatched. Per the germline V gene, CDR1 is SGHVS and CDR2 is FNYEAQ. This CDR3 is built from 16 residues. Written as DNA, the CDR3 is TGTGCCAGCAGCCTTAGGGGGCCAGCGTATAAAGAGACCCAGTACTTC. Residues: CASSLRGPAYKETQYF.

The rearrangement uses TRBV5-1 and TRBJ2-7, with a possible D match to TRBD1 (5 bases). The V end lost 2 bases, the J end lost 1 base, and 13 bases lay between the germline ends. This CDR3 contains 15 residues. Germline CDR1 and CDR2: SGHRS and YFSETQ. The CDR3 DNA sequence: TGCGCCAGCAGCTTCAATCTCGCAGGGTCCTACGAGCAGTACTTC. This sequence encodes CASSFNLAGSYEQYF.

As concerns this clonotype: Since a much larger clone is just one base distant, this may be a read error. The chain joins TRBV4-2 to TRBJ2-3; D is unresolved. The V end lost 0 bases, the J end lost 3 bases, and 19 bases lay between the germline ends. The CDR3 length is 18 residues. Germline CDR1 reads LGHNA; CDR2 reads YNFKEQ. CDR3 coding DNA: TGTGCCAGCAGCCAAGACCCGTGGAAGGGAAGTGGGACAGATACGCAGTATTTT. It translates to CASSQDPWKGSGTDTQYF.

V usage is TRBV20-1 and J usage is TRBJ2-7; no definite D call. The CDR3 totals 11 residues. The V and J ends lost 8 bases and 5 bases respectively, with 13 bases between them. Germline assignment: CDR1 DFQATT and CDR2 SNEGSKA (reference sequence). CDR3 in amino acids: CSTMYSDEQYF. CDR3 DNA: TGCAGTACTATGTACTCGGACGAGCAGTACTTC.

V and J are TRBV19 and TRBJ2-1, with 10 bases lining up with TRBD1. The germline CDR1 and CDR2 sequences are LNHDA and SQIVND (reference sequence). The CDR3 sequence is 13 residues long. After removal of 4 bases from V and 10 bases from J, the junction contained 4 bases not matched to a gene. The CDR3 coding sequence is TGTGCCAGTAGTACCGGGACAGGGGTCGAGCAGTTCTTC. This codes for CASSTGTGVEQFF.

On this clonotype itself: At one end, the junction sequence differs from germline, possibly due to a read error. The rearrangement uses TRBV2 and TRBJ2-5, with D possibly matching TRBD1 (6 bases). With the DNA end fitting TRBJ2-7 better, the J assignment may be wrong. Germline V CDR1 and CDR2: SNHLY, FYNNEI. This CDR3 contains 15 residues. This CDR3 reads CASREGRGSRNEQYF. CDR3 coding DNA: TGTGCCAGCAGGGAAGGCAGGGGCTCGAGGAACGAGCAGTACTTC.

This clonotype showed up just a few times. The chain joins TRBV9 to TRBJ2-3, with TRBD1 matching 7 bases. This CDR3 has 15 residues. The germline gives CDR1 SGDLS, CDR2 YYNGEE. J was trimmed by 2 bases and V by 2 bases; bases with no gene match: 5. For the CDR3, the DNA is TGTGCCAGCAGCGTTCTAGGGACAGTCACAGATACGCAGTATTTT. This translates into CASSVLGTVTDTQYF.

This clonotype was counted between two and nine times. The chain is built from TRBV6-2 or TRBV6-3 and TRBJ2-7, with no clear D. Germline V gene lookup returns CDR1 MNHEY and CDR2 SVGEGT. The CDR3 extends over 13 amino acids. V lost 7 bases and J 0 bases, leaving 10 bases between the germline ends. For the CDR3, the DNA is TGTGCCAGCAAGGACCATACCTCCTACGAGCAGTACTTC. This translates into CASKDHTSYEQYF.